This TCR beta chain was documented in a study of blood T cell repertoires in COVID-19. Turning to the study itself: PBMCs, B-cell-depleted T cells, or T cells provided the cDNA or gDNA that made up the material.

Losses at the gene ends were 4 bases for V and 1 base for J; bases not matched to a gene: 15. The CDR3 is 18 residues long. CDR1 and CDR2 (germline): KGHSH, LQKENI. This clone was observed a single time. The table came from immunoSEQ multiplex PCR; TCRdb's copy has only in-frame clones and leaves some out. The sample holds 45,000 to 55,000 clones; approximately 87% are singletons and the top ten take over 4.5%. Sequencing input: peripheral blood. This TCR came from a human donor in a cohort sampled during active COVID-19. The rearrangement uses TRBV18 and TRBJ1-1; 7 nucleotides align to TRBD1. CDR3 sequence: CASSRLSPQGGKNTEAFF. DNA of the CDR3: TGTGCCAGCTCACGGCTGAGTCCGCAGGGGGGCAAGAACACTGAAGCTTTCTTT.